This T cell receptor (beta chain) was sequenced during a study of blood T cell repertoires in COVID-19. Study in general: Spain, Italy and the United States supplied samples that represented acute and convalescent COVID-19.

This CDR3 is 14 amino acids long. CDR1 is SGHNT, CDR2 YYREEE, per germline (reference sequence). V dropped 4 bases and J dropped 1 base, with 11 bases sitting between them. In the study's own analysis: Cell counts per sample came from amplifying reference gene primers. The method was immunoSEQ multiplex PCR; TCRdb's version includes in-frame clones alone and lacks a portion of them. The V and J calls and the clone size are those of that table, but D and trimming were determined from the DNA. The table lists 25,000 to 30,000 clones, about 80% of them singletons. Specimen: peripheral blood. The genes are TRBV5-4 and TRBJ2-5, with D perhaps TRBD2 (5 bases). The TCR was taken from a man between 70 and 80 years old with active COVID-19. CDR3 sequence reads: CASSPDAGQETQYF. The DNA of the CDR3 is TGTGCCAGCAGCCCGGACGCGGGCCAAGAGACCCAGTACTTC.